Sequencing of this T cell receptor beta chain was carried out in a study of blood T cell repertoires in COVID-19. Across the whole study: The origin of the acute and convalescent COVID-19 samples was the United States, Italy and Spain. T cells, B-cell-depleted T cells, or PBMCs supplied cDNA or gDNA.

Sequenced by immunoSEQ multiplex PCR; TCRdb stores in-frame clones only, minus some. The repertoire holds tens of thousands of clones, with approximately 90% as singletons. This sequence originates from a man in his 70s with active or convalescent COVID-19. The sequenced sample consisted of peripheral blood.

As DNA, the CDR3 is TGTGCCAGCAGCTATAGTCCAGGGAAGAACACTGAAGCTTTCTTT. Its protein is CASSYSPGKNTEAFF. The chain is built from TRBV7-9 and TRBJ1-1; possibly TRBD1 for D (5 bases). The germline CDR1 and CDR2 sequences are SEHNR and FQNEAQ (reference sequence). The V gene lost 4 bases and the J gene lost 1 base, with 13 bases spanning the gap. This CDR3 has 15 amino acids. Full variable domain (outside the CDR3, taken from reference TRBV7-9 and TRBJ1-1): DTGVSQNPRHKITKRGQNVTFRCDPISEHNRLYWYRQTLGQGPEFLTYFQNEAQLEKSRLLSDRFSAERPKGSFSTLEIQRTEQGDSAMYLCASSYSPGKNTEAFFGQGTRLTVV.